This TCR beta chain was sequenced during a study of cytotoxic CD8 clonotypes in ibrutinib-treated CLL. On this clone: The antigen is undetermined.

Produced via immunoSEQ multiplex PCR; TCRdb's table is partial and in-frame only. The repertoire holds some 130,000 clones, roughly 88% seen once, with about 1.9% in the top ten. Regarding the study as a whole: Sampling times, which were not matched between the groups, differed between sustained-remission patients and progressing patients.

The CDR3 covers 17 residues. With V trimmed by 4 bases and J by 0 bases, 5 bases remained unmatched. Germline V lookup: CDR1 SGHTS, CDR2 YDEGEE. Source: PBMCs, taken after 24 months of ibrutinib treatment. The chain is built from TRBV5-8 and TRBJ2-6; 9 nucleotides agree with TRBD1. The sequence was collected from a human donor with chronic lymphocytic leukemia. The CDR3, as DNA: TGTGCCAGCAGCCGGGACAGGGCTTTCTCTGGGGCCAACGTCCTGACTTTC. Translating it yields CASSRDRAFSGANVLTF. The full variable domain, in which reference TRBV5-8 and TRBJ2-6 provide the parts outside the CDR3, is EAGVTQSPTHLIKTRGQQATLRCSPISGHTSVYWYQQALGLGLQFLLWYDEGEERNRGNFPPRFSGRQFPNYSSELNVNALELEDSALYLCASSRDRAFSGANVLTFGAGSRLTVL.